This T cell receptor (beta chain) is from a study of human T cells and chemical hapten exposure (dated by TCRdb to 2020 to 2022). About the study as a whole: For sensitization, 2% DPC in acetone was applied to a roughly 2 cm by roughly 2 cm area of upper inner arm skin. Throughout the roughly 26-week study period, patients were also given weekly therapeutic DPC doses on the scalp. Patch tests used Finn chambers with 0.01% DPC on the upper back, scored after 6 days by International Contact Dermatitis Research Group standards. Alopecia areata with under or over 50% scalp involvement, alopecia totalis and alopecia universalis were represented in the patient cohort, which was mostly female. The libraries were sequenced as a pool, and the TCR yield per sample differed mostly because of small variations in library volumes within the pool. This study followed changes in the peripheral blood TCR repertoire in vivo during primary and secondary sensitization of alopecia patients to the hapten diphenylcyclopropenone (DPC). Blood samples were taken from patients before sensitization (week 0) and at 2, 6 and about 24 weeks after DPC sensitization. Blood for TCR sequencing was provided by twenty-nine alopecia patients at one to four time points (pre-sensitization, 2, 6 and 24 weeks). Each blood RNA sample was used to sequence both TCR alpha and TCR beta chains.

Library method: RACE. For sequencing, a NextSeq 500 was employed. Library preparation attached unique molecular identifiers to individual cDNA molecules for quantitative, reproducible TCR counting. Regarding the original processing steps: The median number of TCRs per sample was around 96,000, ranging from 23,224 to 690,600. The Decombinator software suite was used to annotate V, J and CDR3 in the TCR reads. For the PS versus PT1 abundance plots, all samples were subsampled to the same number of TCRs (28,000). TCRs were defined as expanded if absent before sensitization and observed at least eight times at the 2-week time point. In TCRdb, the public reads were trimmed at Q25 with fastp and aligned with MiXCR, with productive beta chains retained. Merged by CDR3 protein, the rows form single entries marked with the most common genes and DNA. The V and J calls here are based on TCRdb, not the publication. The sample table records roughly 50,000 distinct CDR3 sequences; roughly 10% of these occur just once. Jointly, the top ten make up 9.5% to 10% of the sample.

This clonotype was observed a handful of times. Its antigen is not yet known. Per-base qualities were not stored, and no clone one base away is much larger. The intended sense of this specimen's time point label: pre-sensitization, week 0. The sample's treatment or condition label, decoded: therapeutic diphenylcyclopropenone sensitization with weekly scalp DPC. Total RNA was isolated from unfractionated whole blood collected in Tempus Blood RNA tubes. Blood at each patch-test visit was drawn before the patch test was applied. Eligible patients were aged 18 to 70, diagnosed with alopecia, deemed suitable for DPC therapy, and excluded if pregnant. The CDR3 starts with the cysteine, ends with the phenylalanine, and has 13 residues. Kept here is only the CDR3 DNA, which spans 39 bases and is read in frame from base 1. V loses 5 bases at its end and J loses 1 base; junction bases beyond the gene matches: 0. The germline V gene encodes CDR1 LGHNA and CDR2 YSLEER.

Overall study outcomes, separate from this receptor: Because every patient had alopecia, a presumed autoimmune disease, the patients' immune response might differ from that of healthy individuals. Significantly more large CDR3 similarity clusters were formed by expanded TCRs than by pre-sensitization or healthy control sets, consistent with antigen-driven responses. A positive correlation was found between the number of PT1 expanded TCRs and patch test score, with significance reached at thresholds 8, 16 and 32 but not 4. DPC sensitization did not change how many TCRs were above 1 in 1000 frequency, and no evidence was found of alterations in global repertoire structure. Repeated subsampling changed both the strength of the expansion versus patch-test correlation and the threshold at which that correlation became significant.

The sequencing used whole blood, collected in connection with sensitization to the hapten diphenylcyclopropenone (DPC). The rearrangement joined TRBV4-3 to TRBJ1-1; 8 junctional bases match TRBD1. The clonotype was recovered from a woman aged 25 to 45 with alopecia areata. Some clones in this sample may be carry-over from other donors' samples. This receptor has the CDR3 CASSGQGNTEAFF. The DNA sequence reads TGCGCCAGCAGCGGACAGGGGAACACTGAAGCTTTCTTT.